This T cell receptor beta chain was sequenced in a study of vaccination and CD4 T cells after COVID-19. Overall study context: Four females and six males made up the convalescents, with two Hispanic. Overlapping spike peptides served as the stimulus for the cells. These peptides came from SARS-CoV-2 and from the common cold coronaviruses HCoV-NL63, HCoV-OC43 and HCoV-229E.

V was pared by 7 bases and J by 4 bases, with 6 bases between. The germline gives CDR1 WSHSY, CDR2 SAAADI. The CDR3 runs 11 residues. A note on this clonotype: The target antigen is unknown.

Cultured CD4+ T-cell DNA underwent Oncomine TCR Beta short-read sequencing. Using its own MiXCR run on the PCR reads, TCRdb lists one record per CDR3 protein. The table lists 12,000 to 15,000 distinct CDR3 sequences, roughly 60% of them singletons. Regarding the study as a whole: The median SARS-CoV-2-reactive clonotype number increased from about 20 to 38, without statistical significance. Among those convalescent, a median about 85% of reactive clones emerged solely post-vaccination.

Treatment specified: 10-day PBMC culture with coronavirus spike peptide pools or control peptides (ViraFEST assay). This receptor was identified in a human donor who had recovered from COVID-19. Sequencing used CD4+ T cells from blood, cultured in vitro. The V call is TRBV10-2, the J call TRBJ2-3; D call uncertain. Here the CDR3 DNA reads TGCGCCAGCATCTTAGCAGATACGCAGTATTTT. This gives the protein CASILADTQYF.